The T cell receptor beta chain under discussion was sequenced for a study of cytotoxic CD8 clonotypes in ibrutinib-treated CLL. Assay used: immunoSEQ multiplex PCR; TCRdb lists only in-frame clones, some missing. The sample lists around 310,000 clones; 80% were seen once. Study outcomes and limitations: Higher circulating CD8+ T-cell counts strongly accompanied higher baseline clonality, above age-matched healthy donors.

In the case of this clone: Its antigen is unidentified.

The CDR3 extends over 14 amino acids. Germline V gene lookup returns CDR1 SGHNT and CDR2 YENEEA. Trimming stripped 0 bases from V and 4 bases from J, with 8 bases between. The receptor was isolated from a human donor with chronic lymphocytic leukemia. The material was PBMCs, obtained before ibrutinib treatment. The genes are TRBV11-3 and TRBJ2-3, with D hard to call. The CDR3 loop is CASSLDPFPDTQYF. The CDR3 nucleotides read TGTGCCAGCAGCTTAGATCCCTTCCCAGATACGCAGTATTTT.